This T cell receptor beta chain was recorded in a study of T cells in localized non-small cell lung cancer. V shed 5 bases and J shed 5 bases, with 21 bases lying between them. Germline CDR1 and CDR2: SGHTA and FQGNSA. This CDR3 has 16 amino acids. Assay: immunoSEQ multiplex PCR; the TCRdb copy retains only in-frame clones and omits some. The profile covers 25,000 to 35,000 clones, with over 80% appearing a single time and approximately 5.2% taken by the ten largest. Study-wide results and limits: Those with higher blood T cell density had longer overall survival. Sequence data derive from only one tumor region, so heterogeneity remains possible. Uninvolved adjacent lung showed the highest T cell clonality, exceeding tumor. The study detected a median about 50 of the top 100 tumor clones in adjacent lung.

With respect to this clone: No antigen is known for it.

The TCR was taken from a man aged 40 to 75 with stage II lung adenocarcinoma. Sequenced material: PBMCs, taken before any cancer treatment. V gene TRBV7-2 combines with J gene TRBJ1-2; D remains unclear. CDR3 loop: CASSPKGGSLPYGYTF. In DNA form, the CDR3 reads TGTGCCAGCAGCCCGAAGGGAGGGTCCCTCCCATATGGCTACACCTTC. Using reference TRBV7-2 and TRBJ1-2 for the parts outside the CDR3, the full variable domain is GAGVSQSPSNKVTEKGKDVELRCDPISGHTALYWYRQSLGQGLEFLIYFQGNSAPDKSGLPSDRFSAERTGGSVSTLTIQRTQQEDSAVYLCASSPKGGSLPYGYTFGSGTRLTVV.